These 2 T cell receptor beta chains came from one sample sequenced in a study of siplizumab effects on memory and regulatory T cells. The assay was immunoSEQ multiplex PCR, and TCRdb's table has in-frame clones only and misses some. The sample carries tens of thousands of clones, roughly 93% recorded once. Input material: CD8+ T cells sorted from blood. These receptor sequences come from a human donor in good health.

The V and J genes are TRBV19 and TRBJ2-5, with 13 bases lining up with TRBD2. Per germline, CDR1 LNHDA and CDR2 SQIVND (reference sequence). V trimming: 5 bases; J trimming: 2 bases; junction bases outside the gene matches: 2. CDR3 length: 15 amino acids. CDR3 amino acids: CASSPLAGGQETQYF. CDR3 DNA sequence: TGTGCCAGTAGTCCACTAGCGGGAGGGCAAGAGACCCAGTACTTC.

The chain employs TRBV30 and TRBJ1-6; TRBD1 might be the D (6 bases). The CDR3 has 14 residues. Germline values: CDR1 GTSNPN, CDR2 SVGIG (reference sequence). V was clipped by 1 base and J by 14 bases, with 18 bases between them. The CDR3 spells CAWSDDRSYWALHF. In DNA, the CDR3 is TGTGCCTGGAGTGACGACAGGTCCTATTGGGCCCTCCACTTT.